The table lists the clone carrying this TCR beta chain with many counts. Thyroid surgery had not been preceded by any treatment in any patient. Through MiXCR, TCRdb re-clonotyped the PCR reads. The table lists about 40,000 clones, about an eighth of them singletons. The source of the sample is a study of metastatic and nonmetastatic thyroid tumors. On the study more broadly: Where malignant and benign thyroid patients were concerned, repertoires were compared across blood and tumor or nodule tissue.

The CDR3 covers 15 residues. Germline CDR1 reads LGHDT; CDR2 reads YNNKEL (reference sequence). Trimming took off 0 bases at V and 8 bases at J, with 16 bases between the two ends. The source material was blood. The sequence was obtained from a female donor with papillary thyroid cancer or a benign thyroid nodule (not recorded which). Some clones in this sample may be carry-over from other donors' samples. The chain uses TRBV3-1 and TRBJ1-2; no clear D. In DNA, the CDR3 is TGTGCCAGCAGCCAAGATCTAATTAGTGTTGGCGGCTACACCTTC. It yields the protein CASSQDLISVGGYTF.